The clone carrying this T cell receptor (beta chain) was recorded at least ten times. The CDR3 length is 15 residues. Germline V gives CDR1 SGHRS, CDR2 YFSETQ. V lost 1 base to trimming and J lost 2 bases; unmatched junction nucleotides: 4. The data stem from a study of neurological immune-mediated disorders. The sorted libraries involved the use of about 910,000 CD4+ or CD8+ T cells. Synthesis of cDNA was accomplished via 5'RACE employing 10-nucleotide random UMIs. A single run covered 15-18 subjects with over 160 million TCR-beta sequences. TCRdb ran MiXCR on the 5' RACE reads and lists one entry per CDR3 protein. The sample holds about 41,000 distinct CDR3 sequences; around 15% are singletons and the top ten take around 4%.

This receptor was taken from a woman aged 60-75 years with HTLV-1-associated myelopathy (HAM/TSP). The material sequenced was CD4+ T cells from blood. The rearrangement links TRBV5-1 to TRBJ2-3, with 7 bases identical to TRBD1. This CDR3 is CASSLTGASTDTQYF. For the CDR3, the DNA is TGCGCCAGCAGCTTGACAGGGGCTTCCACAGATACGCAGTATTTT.